This T cell receptor (beta chain) stems from a study of blood T cell repertoires in COVID-19. Germline CDR1 reads SGHKS; CDR2 reads YYEKEE (reference sequence). The CDR3 contains 16 residues. V was pared by 3 bases and J by 0 bases, with 8 bases of the junction left unmatched. Profiling relied on immunoSEQ multiplex PCR, and the TCRdb table lists in-frame clones only, not all of them. The sample has about 130,000 clones, over 75% seen once; the top ten hold about 9.5%. This clone was observed once. Specimen: peripheral blood. The J gene is TRBJ2-7, the V gene TRBV5-5, with 8 bases fitting TRBD1. The TCR sequence derives from a man aged 40-55 years with active or convalescent COVID-19. As DNA, the CDR3 is TGTGCCAGCAGCTCCTACAGGGGGGCCCTCTCCTACGAGCAGTACTTC. Protein: CASSSYRGALSYEQYF.